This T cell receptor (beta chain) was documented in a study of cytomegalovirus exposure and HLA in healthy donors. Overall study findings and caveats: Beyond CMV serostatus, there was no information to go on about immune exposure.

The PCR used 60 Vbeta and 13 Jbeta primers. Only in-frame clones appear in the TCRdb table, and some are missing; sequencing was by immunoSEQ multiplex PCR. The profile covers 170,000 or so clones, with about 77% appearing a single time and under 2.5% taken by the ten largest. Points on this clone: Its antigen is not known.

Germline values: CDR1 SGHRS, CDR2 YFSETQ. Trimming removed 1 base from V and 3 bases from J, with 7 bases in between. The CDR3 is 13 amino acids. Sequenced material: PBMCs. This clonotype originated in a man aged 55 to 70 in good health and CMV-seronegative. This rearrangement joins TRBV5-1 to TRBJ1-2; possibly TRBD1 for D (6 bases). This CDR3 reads CASSLPGDYGYTF. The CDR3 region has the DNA TGCGCCAGCAGCTTGCCAGGGGACTATGGCTACACCTTC.